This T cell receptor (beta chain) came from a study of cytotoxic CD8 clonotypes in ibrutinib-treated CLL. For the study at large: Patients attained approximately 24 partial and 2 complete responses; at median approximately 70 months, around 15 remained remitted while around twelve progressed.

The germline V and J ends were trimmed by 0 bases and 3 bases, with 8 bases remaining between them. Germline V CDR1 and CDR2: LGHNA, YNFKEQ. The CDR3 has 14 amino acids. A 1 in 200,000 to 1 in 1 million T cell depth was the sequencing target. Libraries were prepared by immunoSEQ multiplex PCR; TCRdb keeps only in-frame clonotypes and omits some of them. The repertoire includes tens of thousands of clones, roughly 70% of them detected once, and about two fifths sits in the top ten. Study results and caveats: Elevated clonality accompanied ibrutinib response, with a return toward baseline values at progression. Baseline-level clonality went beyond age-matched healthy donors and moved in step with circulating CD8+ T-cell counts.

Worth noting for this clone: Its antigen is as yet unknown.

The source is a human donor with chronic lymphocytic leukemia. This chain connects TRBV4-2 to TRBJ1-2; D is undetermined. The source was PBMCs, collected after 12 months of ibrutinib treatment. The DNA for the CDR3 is TGTGCCAGCAGCCAAGATCGAAGGGACTATGGCTACACCTTC. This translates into CASSQDRRDYGYTF.